This entry features one TCR beta chain sequence. What it recognizes is unknown. This sample was taken from a study of radiation and T cells in renal cell carcinoma. For the study at large: Nephrectomy followed 15 Gy stereotactic body radiation by 4 weeks. Study findings and constraints: Without pretreatment biopsies, baseline tumor clonotype presence was undetermined. From baseline, blood top tumor clonotypes peaked at 2 weeks post-radiation.

The time point here: blood 2 weeks post-SBRT. Treatment denoted: 15 Gy SBRT to primary tumor, nephrectomy 4 weeks later. Serial blood draws occurred at baseline and 2 and 4 weeks post-SBRT. Germline assignment: CDR1 SGHNT and CDR2 YENEEA. Trimming shortened V by 2 bases and J by 7 bases, and 15 bases separated the two germline ends. The CDR3 is made up of 15 amino acids. The data were produced by immunoSEQ multiplex PCR, yet TCRdb's version contains in-frame clones alone and is incomplete. The table lists some 120,000 clones, 88% of them singletons. The sample here was blood, taken from a patient whose treatment included radiotherapy and nephrectomy. The TCR originated in a woman aged 70 to 79 with renal cell carcinoma. The rearrangement joins TRBV11-3 to TRBJ2-1; D might be TRBD1 or TRBD2, each matching 5 bases. In DNA form, the CDR3 reads TGTGCCAGCAGCTTACAGGGTAGGGGCGGGAATGAGCAGTTCTTC. Translation gives CASSLQGRGGNEQFF.